These 31 T cell receptor beta chains were all obtained from the same sample, sequenced in a study of blood T cell repertoires in COVID-19. The method was immunoSEQ multiplex PCR; TCRdb's version includes in-frame clones alone and lacks a portion of them. Of about 98,000 clones listed, 75% to 95% are singletons. Specimen: peripheral blood. The receptors originated from a man aged 18 to 29 with acute or convalescent COVID-19.

This sequence joins TRBV3-1 (or the pseudogene TRBV3-2) and TRBJ2-7; D might be TRBD2 (6 bases). V lost 1 base, J lost 6 bases, and 16 bases lay in between. The germline CDR1 and CDR2 sequences are LGHDT and YNNKEL (reference sequence). The length of the CDR3 is 15 residues. The CDR3 sequence is CASSQGRAGSAEQYF. DNA of the CDR3: TGTGCCAGCAGCCAAGGGAGGGCAGGGTCGGCCGAGCAGTACTTC.

This CDR3 reads CASSPRRALNTEAFF. CDR3 nucleotide sequence: TGTGCCAGTAGTCCGCGCAGGGCCCTGAACACTGAAGCTTTCTTT. The chain recombines TRBV19 with TRBJ1-1; possible D gene TRBD1, 5 bases. Germline V gives CDR1 LNHDA, CDR2 SQIVND (reference sequence). Trimming removed 5 bases at V and 0 bases at J, with 13 bases between. The CDR3 sequence is 15 residues long.

The chain employs TRBV19 and TRBJ1-5; D unresolved. Germline lookup yields CDR1 LNHDA and CDR2 SQIVND (reference sequence). The ends were cut back, 5 bases at V and 5 bases at J, with 10 bases in the middle. CDR3 length equals 13 residues. CDR3 nucleotides: TGTGCCAGTAGTCAACAGAGATATCAGCCCCAGCATTTT. Encoded protein: CASSQQRYQPQHF.

The chain joins TRBV6-5 to TRBJ1-2; D is perhaps TRBD1 (6 bases). CDR3 length: 14 residues. Trimming took off 8 bases at V and 3 bases at J, with 16 bases between the two ends. The germline V gene has CDR1 MNHEY and CDR2 SVGAGI. Written as DNA, the CDR3 is TGTGCCAGCTCCCTCCTCGAGGGGGACTATGGCTACACCTTC. Translated, it gives CASSLLEGDYGYTF.

The rearrangement uses TRBV7-9 and TRBJ2-1; TRBD2 might be the D (6 bases). This CDR3 spans 13 amino acids. CDR1 and CDR2 from the germline V gene are SEHNR and FQNEAQ (reference sequence). V lost 5 bases and J lost 4, with 9 bases in between. CDR3 loop: CASSGRTYNEQFF. The CDR3 nucleotides read TGTGCCAGCAGCGGGAGGACGTACAATGAGCAGTTCTTC.

The chain is built from TRBV6-1 and TRBJ2-7; D is unclear. The length of the CDR3 is 16 residues. V lost 0 bases and J 1 base, leaving 13 bases between the germline ends. Germline CDR1 MNHNS, CDR2 SASEGT. CDR3 region: CASSEARDLSSYEQYF. CDR3 bases: TGTGCCAGCAGTGAAGCCAGAGACTTGAGTTCCTACGAGCAGTACTTC.

The chain carries TRBV10-3 and TRBJ1-2; 7 bases match TRBD1. The CDR3 is made up of 14 amino acids. The V gene end was trimmed by 0 bases and the J gene end by 8 bases; junction bases not matched to a gene: 6. Germline V gene data show CDR1 as ENHRY and CDR2 as SYGVKD. CDR3 sequence (DNA): TGTGCCATCAGTGAGTCGGAGGGGGCTGGGGGCTACACCTTC. It translates to CAISESEGAGGYTF.

The rearrangement joins TRBV7-6 to TRBJ1-1; no definite D call. The CDR3 is 15 residues long. Germline CDR1 reads SGHVS; CDR2 reads FNYEAQ. Trimming cost V 1 base and J 1 base, with 10 bases left between them. The CDR3 loop reads CASSLGGGRNTEAFF. The CDR3 DNA reads TGTGCCAGCAGCTTAGGCGGCGGGAGGAACACTGAAGCTTTCTTT.

The sample holds one count of this clone. V and J are TRBV29-1 and TRBJ1-2; TRBD1 agrees at 8 bases. Trimming cost V 3 bases and J 8 bases; bases outside gene matches: 5. CDR1 and CDR2 (germline): SQVTM, ANQGSEA. This CDR3 region has 12 residues. The CDR3 region has the DNA TGCAGCGTTGACAGGGGGCGGGAAGGCTACACCTTC. It specifies CSVDRGREGYTF.

The chain joins TRBV6-6 to TRBJ2-1; 9 nucleotides agree with TRBD2. The CDR3 length is 15 residues. The V gene end was trimmed by 0 bases and the J gene end by 12 bases; junction bases not matched to a gene: 9. Germline lookup yields CDR1 MNHNY and CDR2 SVGAGI (reference sequence). The CDR3 is CASSYSRGGGARQFF. The CDR3 DNA reads TGTGCCAGCAGTTACTCGAGAGGCGGGGGGGCCCGGCAGTTCTTC.

V gene TRBV29-1 combines with J gene TRBJ2-3; D is unresolved. Between the trimmed V and J ends, which lost 6 bases and 1 base, there was a span of 14 bases. CDR3 length: 14 residues. Germline V lookup: CDR1 SQVTM, CDR2 ANQGSEA. The CDR3 DNA reads as TGCAGCGTCGCCCACTTACTCGGCACAGATACGCAGTATTTT. This sequence encodes CSVAHLLGTDTQYF.

This chain uses TRBV30 with TRBJ1-2, with D possibly matching TRBD1 (6 bases). Between the trimmed V and J ends, which lost 3 bases and 4 bases, there was a span of 18 bases. This CDR3 has 15 amino acids. Germline values: CDR1 GTSNPN, CDR2 SVGIG (reference sequence). The CDR3 loop reads CAWRKPRGIGYGYTF. The CDR3 coding sequence is TGTGCCTGGAGAAAGCCCAGGGGTATCGGCTATGGCTACACCTTC.

J is TRBJ1-2 and V is TRBV6-6; D is possibly TRBD1 (5 bases). The CDR3 runs 16 residues. V lost 5 bases and J 0 bases, leaving 16 bases between the germline ends. Germline-derived CDR1 and CDR2 are MNHNY and SVGAGI (reference sequence). The CDR3 DNA reads TGTGCCAGCAGTCACAGGAACCTATTGTCTAACTATGGCTACACCTTC. Translation gives CASSHRNLLSNYGYTF.

The chain couples TRBV6-4 to TRBJ1-6, with D possibly TRBD1 on 5 matching bases. CDR1 is MRHNA and CDR2 is SNTAGT in the germline V gene. This CDR3 region has 15 residues. Between the trimmed V and J ends, which lost 3 bases and 9 bases, there was a span of 15 bases. The CDR3 sequence is CASSDSGDAGSPLHF. In nucleotides, the CDR3 is TGTGCCAGCAGTGATTCGGGGGACGCTGGTTCACCCCTCCACTTT.

The chain couples TRBV11-2 to TRBJ2-1, with 9 nucleotides matching TRBD2. The CDR3 length is 17 residues. The germline V gene encodes CDR1 SGHAT and CDR2 FQNNGV. V dropped 0 bases and J dropped 5; count of bases not matched to a gene: 8. CDR3 sequence reads: CASSLDLAAGGNNEQFF. The CDR3 coding sequence is TGTGCCAGCAGCTTAGATCTGGCAGCGGGGGGCAACAATGAGCAGTTCTTC.

The genes are TRBV6-5 and TRBJ1-1; TRBD1 might be the D (5 bases). The germline CDR1 and CDR2 sequences are MNHEY and SVGAGI. The CDR3 has 15 amino acids. Trimming took 5 bases from V and 1 from J, leaving 14 bases between them. CDR3: CASSQHYQGNTEAFF. CDR3 sequence (DNA): TGTGCCAGCAGTCAGCATTACCAGGGGAACACTGAAGCTTTCTTT.

J is TRBJ1-1 and V is TRBV19; D is possibly TRBD1 (6 bases). Germline CDR1 and CDR2: LNHDA and SQIVND (reference sequence). Trimming cost V 6 bases and J 2 bases, with 13 bases left between them. The length of the CDR3 is 14 residues. CDR3 region: CASSSGVQNTEAFF. CDR3 coding DNA: TGTGCCAGTAGCTCAGGGGTTCAAAACACTGAAGCTTTCTTT.

The V gene is TRBV10-3, the J gene TRBJ2-1; no clear D. Germline lookup yields CDR1 ENHRY and CDR2 SYGVKD. The CDR3 has 17 residues. V was trimmed by 4 bases and J by 6 bases, leaving 22 bases between them. DNA for the CDR3: TGTGCCATCAGTGGCCGCAACGGGTTGCTCCCTTCCAATGAGCAGTTCTTC. Translated, it gives CAISGRNGLLPSNEQFF.

V is TRBV18 and J is TRBJ1-1, with 12 bases matching TRBD1. The CDR3 has 17 residues. The V segment lost 4 bases and the J segment 0 bases; nucleotides outside the gene matches: 6. Germline-derived CDR1 and CDR2 are KGHSH and LQKENI. The CDR3 sequence: CASSLGQGAFMNTEAFF. CDR3 coding DNA: TGTGCCAGCTCACTGGGACAGGGGGCCTTCATGAACACTGAAGCTTTCTTT.

The V gene is TRBV2, the J gene TRBJ2-2, with 8 nucleotides matching TRBD2. Germline V lookup: CDR1 SNHLY, CDR2 FYNNEI. The CDR3 runs 16 residues. The trim removed 6 bases at V and 2 bases at J, leaving 8 bases unmatched. The CDR3 reads CASRVLLAANTGELFF. CDR3 coding DNA: TGTGCCAGCAGGGTTTTACTAGCGGCCAACACCGGGGAGCTGTTTTTT.

The J gene is TRBJ1-2, the V gene TRBV29-1, with TRBD1 matching 7 bases. Germline CDR1 reads SQVTM; CDR2 reads ANQGSEA. Trimming cost V 4 bases and J 10 bases; bases outside gene matches: 12. CDR3 size: 13 residues. The CDR3 here is CSVVEGQSVVYTF. CDR3 sequence (DNA): TGCAGCGTTGTTGAGGGACAGTCAGTTGTCTACACCTTC. The variable domain in full, with the rest retrieved from reference TRBV29-1 and TRBJ1-2, is SAVISQKPSRDICQRGTSLTIQCQVDSQVTMMFWYRQQPGQSLTLIATANQGSEATYESGFVIDKFPISRPNLTFSTLTVSNMSPEDSSIYLCSVVEGQSVVYTFGSGTRLTVV.

V is TRBV6-1 and J is TRBJ1-2, with D possibly TRBD1 on 5 matching bases. The CDR3 is 14 amino acids. Looked up from germline, CDR1 is MNHNS and CDR2 is SASEGT. Trimming left V 1 base short and J 6 bases short, with 12 bases between. CDR3 in amino acids: CASSEEAGGNGYTF. CDR3 in DNA: TGTGCCAGCAGTGAAGAGGCGGGGGGGAATGGCTACACCTTC.

The chain has TRBV11-2 and TRBJ1-5; unclear D gene. Trimming shortened V by 5 bases and J by 0 bases, and 5 bases separated the two germline ends. Germline-derived CDR1 and CDR2 are SGHAT and FQNNGV. This CDR3 is built from 13 residues. In DNA form, the CDR3 reads TGTGCCAGCAGCCGAGATAGCAATCAGCCCCAGCATTTT. Its translation is CASSRDSNQPQHF.

The chain couples TRBV10-3 to TRBJ2-4; unclear D gene. CDR3 length: 14 residues. The germline CDR1 and CDR2 sequences are ENHRY and SYGVKD. Trimming left V 2 bases short and J 0 bases short, with 5 bases between. For the CDR3, the DNA is TGTGCCATCAGTGAGGGCCTAGCCAAAAACATTCAGTACTTC. Its translation: CAISEGLAKNIQYF.

This clone was detected once. CDR3 region: CASSQVKSYYRGSTEAFF. The CDR3, as DNA: TGCGCCAGCAGCCAAGTTAAATCCTACTACAGGGGGAGCACTGAAGCTTTCTTT. The V gene is TRBV4-1, the J gene TRBJ1-1, with TRBD1 identical over 8 bases. The ends lost 1 base at V and 4 bases at J; junction bases unmatched: 14. The germline gives CDR1 MGHRA, CDR2 YSYEKL. The CDR3 extends over 18 amino acids.

This sequence joins TRBV5-1 and TRBJ2-1; D might be TRBD1 (7 bases). Germline V CDR1 and CDR2: SGHRS, YFSETQ. CDR3 length: 13 amino acids. Trimming took off 4 bases at V and 5 bases at J, with 10 bases between the two ends. As DNA, the CDR3 is TGCGCCAGCAGCGGAGGGACAGACAATGAGCAGTTCTTC. It specifies CASSGGTDNEQFF. Drawing the rest from reference TRBV5-1 and TRBJ2-1, the complete variable domain is KAGVTQTPRYLIKTRGQQVTLSCSPISGHRSVSWYQQTPGQGLQFLFEYFSETQRNKGNFPGRFSGRQFSNSRSEMNVSTLELGDSALYLCASSGGTDNEQFFGPGTRLTVL.

The genes are TRBV2 and TRBJ2-1; 7 bases match TRBD2. The CDR3 totals 15 residues. V dropped 5 bases and J dropped 5; count of bases not matched to a gene: 9. The germline V gene encodes CDR1 SNHLY and CDR2 FYNNEI. The CDR3 nucleotides read TGTGCCAGCAGTTCGGCGGCTAGCGGTAACAATGAGCAGTTCTTC. Protein: CASSSAASGNNEQFF.

The chain employs TRBV9 and TRBJ2-7, with D maybe TRBD2 (7 bases). The CDR3 length is 14 residues. With 2 bases removed from V and 1 base from J, the gap between germline ends came to 10 bases. CDR1 and CDR2 (germline): SGDLS, YYNGEE. Written as DNA, the CDR3 is TGTGCCAGCAGCGTGGCGGGGGCGTCCTACGAGCAGTACTTC. This encodes CASSVAGASYEQYF.

The chain links TRBV10-3 to TRBJ2-1; D might be TRBD1 (7 bases). The CDR3 covers 12 residues. Germline CDR1 ENHRY, CDR2 SYGVKD. The V end lost 7 bases, the J end lost 8 bases, and 12 bases lay between the germline ends. CDR3 DNA sequence: TGTGCCATCAAAGGGGGCGGGGATGAGCAGTTCTTC. This codes for CAIKGGGDEQFF.

The CDR3 DNA is TGTGCCAGTAGTACCCGACAGGGACGAGCCTACGAGCAGTACTTC. Translation gives CASSTRQGRAYEQYF. The chain couples TRBV19 to TRBJ2-7, with 7 bases lining up with TRBD1. This CDR3 comprises 15 residues. CDR1 LNHDA and CDR2 SQIVND come from the germline V gene (reference sequence). V gave up 4 bases and J gave up 2 bases; unmatched junction bases: 8.

V usage is TRBV30 and J usage is TRBJ1-4; 8 bases map to TRBD1. The junction had 12 bases not matched to a gene; V was cut back by 2 bases and J by 7 bases. The CDR3 spans 16 residues. The germline V gene has CDR1 GTSNPN and CDR2 SVGIG (reference sequence). CDR3 sequence reads: CAWSLRTGTLSEKLFF. Written as DNA, the CDR3 is TGTGCCTGGAGTCTTCGGACAGGGACCTTAAGTGAAAAACTGTTTTTT.